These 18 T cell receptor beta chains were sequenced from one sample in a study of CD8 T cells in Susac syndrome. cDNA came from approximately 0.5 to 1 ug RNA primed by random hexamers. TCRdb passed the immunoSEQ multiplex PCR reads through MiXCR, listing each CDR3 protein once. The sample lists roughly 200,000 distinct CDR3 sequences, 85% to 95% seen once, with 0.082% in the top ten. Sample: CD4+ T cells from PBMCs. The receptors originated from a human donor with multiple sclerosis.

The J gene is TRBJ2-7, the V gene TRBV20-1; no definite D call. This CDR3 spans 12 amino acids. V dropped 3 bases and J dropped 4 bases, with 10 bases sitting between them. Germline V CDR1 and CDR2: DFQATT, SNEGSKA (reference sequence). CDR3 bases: TGCAGTGCTAGCCCCTTCGGGTACGAGCAGTACTTC. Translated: CSASPFGYEQYF.

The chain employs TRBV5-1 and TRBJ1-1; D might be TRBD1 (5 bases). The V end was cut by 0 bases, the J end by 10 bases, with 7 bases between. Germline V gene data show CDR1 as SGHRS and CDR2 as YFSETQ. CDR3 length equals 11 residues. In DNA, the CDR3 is TGCGCCAGCAGCTTGGGGGACGTAGCTTTCTTT. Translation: CASSLGDVAFF.

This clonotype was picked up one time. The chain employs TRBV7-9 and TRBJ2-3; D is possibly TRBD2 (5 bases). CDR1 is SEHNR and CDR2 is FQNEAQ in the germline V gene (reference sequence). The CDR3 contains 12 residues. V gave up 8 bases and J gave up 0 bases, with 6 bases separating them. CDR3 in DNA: TGTGCCAGCGAGGGAAGCACAGATACGCAGTATTTT. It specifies CASEGSTDTQYF.

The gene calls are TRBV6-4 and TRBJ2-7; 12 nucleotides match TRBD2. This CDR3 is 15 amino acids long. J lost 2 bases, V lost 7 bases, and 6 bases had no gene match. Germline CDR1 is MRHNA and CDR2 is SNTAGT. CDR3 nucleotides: TGTGCCAGCACCTCACGGACTAGCGGGGCCTACGAGCAGTACTTC. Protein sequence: CASTSRTSGAYEQYF.

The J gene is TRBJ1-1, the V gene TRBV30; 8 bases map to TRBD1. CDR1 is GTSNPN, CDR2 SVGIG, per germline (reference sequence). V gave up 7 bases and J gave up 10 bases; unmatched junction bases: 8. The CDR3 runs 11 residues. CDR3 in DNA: TGTGCCTTCTACAGGGGGATTGGAGCTTTCTTT. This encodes CAFYRGIGAFF.

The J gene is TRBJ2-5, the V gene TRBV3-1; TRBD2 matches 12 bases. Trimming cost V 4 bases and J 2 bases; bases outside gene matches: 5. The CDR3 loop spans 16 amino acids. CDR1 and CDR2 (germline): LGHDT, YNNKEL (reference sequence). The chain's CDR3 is CASSPRLAGAQETQYF. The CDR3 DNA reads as TGTGCCAGCAGCCCTCGACTAGCGGGGGCGCAAGAGACCCAGTACTTC.

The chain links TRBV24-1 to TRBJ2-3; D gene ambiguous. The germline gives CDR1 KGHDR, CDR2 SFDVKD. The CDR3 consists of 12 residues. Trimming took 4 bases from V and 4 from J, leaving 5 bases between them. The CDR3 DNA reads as TGTGCCACCAGTGAGGGCCCAGATACGCAGTATTTT. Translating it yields CATSEGPDTQYF.

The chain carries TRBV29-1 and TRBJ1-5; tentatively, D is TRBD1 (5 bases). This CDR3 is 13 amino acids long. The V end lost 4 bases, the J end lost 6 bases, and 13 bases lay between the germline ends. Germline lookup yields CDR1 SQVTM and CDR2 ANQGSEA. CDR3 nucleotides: TGCAGCGTTGTTGAAGGGGTTGGTCAGCCCCAGCATTTT. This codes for CSVVEGVGQPQHF.

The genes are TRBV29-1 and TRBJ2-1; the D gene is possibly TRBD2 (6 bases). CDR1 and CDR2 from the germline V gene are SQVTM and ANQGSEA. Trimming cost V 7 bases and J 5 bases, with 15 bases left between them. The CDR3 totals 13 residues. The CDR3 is CSARWGLNNEQFF. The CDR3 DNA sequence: TGCAGCGCTCGGTGGGGACTCAACAATGAGCAGTTCTTC.

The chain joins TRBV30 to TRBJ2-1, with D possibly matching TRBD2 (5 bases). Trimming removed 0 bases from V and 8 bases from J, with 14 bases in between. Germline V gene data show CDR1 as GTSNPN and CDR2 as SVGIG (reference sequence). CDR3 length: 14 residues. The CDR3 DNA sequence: TGTGCCTGGAGTGTAGGCCTAGCAGTCGATGAGCAGTTCTTC. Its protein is CAWSVGLAVDEQFF.

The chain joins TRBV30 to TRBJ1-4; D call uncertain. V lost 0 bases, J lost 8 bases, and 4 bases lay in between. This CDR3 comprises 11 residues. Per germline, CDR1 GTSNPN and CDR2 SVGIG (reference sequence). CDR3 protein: CAWSVAEKLFF. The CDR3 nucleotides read TGTGCCTGGAGTGTGGCCGAAAAACTGTTTTTT.

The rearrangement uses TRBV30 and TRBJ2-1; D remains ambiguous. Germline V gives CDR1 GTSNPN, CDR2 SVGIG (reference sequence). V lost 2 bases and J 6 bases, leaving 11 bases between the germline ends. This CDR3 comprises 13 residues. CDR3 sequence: CAWSSTPLNEQFF. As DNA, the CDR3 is TGTGCCTGGAGTTCCACCCCGCTCAATGAGCAGTTCTTC.

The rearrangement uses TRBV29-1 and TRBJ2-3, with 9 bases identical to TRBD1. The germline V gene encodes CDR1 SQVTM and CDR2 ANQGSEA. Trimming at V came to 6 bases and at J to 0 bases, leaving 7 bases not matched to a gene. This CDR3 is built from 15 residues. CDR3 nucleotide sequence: TGCAGCGTAGGGACAGGGTACACTAGCACAGATACGCAGTATTTT. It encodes CSVGTGYTSTDTQYF.

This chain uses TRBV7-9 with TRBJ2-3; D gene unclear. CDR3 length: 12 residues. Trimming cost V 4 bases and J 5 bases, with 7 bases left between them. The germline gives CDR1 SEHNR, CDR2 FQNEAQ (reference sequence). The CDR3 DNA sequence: TGTGCCAGCAGCTCGACAAGAGATACGCAGTATTTT. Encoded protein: CASSSTRDTQYF.

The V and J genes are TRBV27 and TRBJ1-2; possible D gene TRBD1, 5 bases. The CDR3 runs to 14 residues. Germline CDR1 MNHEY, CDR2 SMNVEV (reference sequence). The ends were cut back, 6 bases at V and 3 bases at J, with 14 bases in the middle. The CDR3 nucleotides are TGTGCCAGCAGCCCGAATAGGGGAGACTATGGCTACACCTTC. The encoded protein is CASSPNRGDYGYTF.

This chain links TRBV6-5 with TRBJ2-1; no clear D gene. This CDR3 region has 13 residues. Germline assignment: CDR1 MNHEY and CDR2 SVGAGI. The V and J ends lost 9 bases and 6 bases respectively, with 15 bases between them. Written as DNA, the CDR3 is TGTGCCAGTCACCGCGGCGGAACCAATGAGCAGTTCTTC. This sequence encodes CASHRGGTNEQFF.

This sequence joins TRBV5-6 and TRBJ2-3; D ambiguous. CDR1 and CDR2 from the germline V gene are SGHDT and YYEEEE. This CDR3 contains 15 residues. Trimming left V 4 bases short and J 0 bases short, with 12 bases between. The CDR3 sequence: CASSRTYFSTDTQYF. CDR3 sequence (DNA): TGTGCCAGCAGCCGGACCTACTTTAGCACAGATACGCAGTATTTT. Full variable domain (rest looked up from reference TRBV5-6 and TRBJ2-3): DAGVTQSPTHLIKTRGQQVTLRCSPKSGHDTVSWYQQALGQGPQFIFQYYEEEERQRGNFPDRFSGHQFPNYSSELNVNALLLGDSALYLCASSRTYFSTDTQYFGPGTRLTVL.

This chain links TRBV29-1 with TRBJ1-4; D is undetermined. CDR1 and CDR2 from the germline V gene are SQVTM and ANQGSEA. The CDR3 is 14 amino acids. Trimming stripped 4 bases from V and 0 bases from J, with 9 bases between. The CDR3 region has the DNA TGCAGCGTTGCAAGGAGTGCAACTAATGAAAAACTGTTTTTT. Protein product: CSVARSATNEKLFF. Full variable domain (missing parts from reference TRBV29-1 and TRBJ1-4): SAVISQKPSRDICQRGTSLTIQCQVDSQVTMMFWYRQQPGQSLTLIATANQGSEATYESGFVIDKFPISRPNLTFSTLTVSNMSPEDSSIYLCSVARSATNEKLFFGSGTQLSVL.